What follows are 3 T cell receptor beta chains derived from one specimen sequenced in a study of blood T cell repertoires in COVID-19. Assay: immunoSEQ multiplex PCR; the TCRdb copy retains only in-frame clones and omits some. The top ten hold roughly 2.5% of the sample, which has approximately 130,000 clones, 80% to 90% seen once. Source material: peripheral blood. The receptors derive from a man between 50 and 59 years old with active COVID-19.

V gene TRBV11-2 combines with J gene TRBJ1-2; 9 bases match TRBD1. This CDR3 comprises 14 residues. V lost 2 bases to trimming and J lost 5 bases; unmatched junction nucleotides: 3. The V gene's germline CDR1 is SGHAT and CDR2 FQNNGV. The CDR3 DNA sequence: TGTGCCAGCAGCTTATGGGACAGGGTGTATGGCTACACCTTC. Protein product: CASSLWDRVYGYTF.

The chain employs TRBV29-1 and TRBJ1-1; tentatively, D is TRBD1 (5 bases). V was cut by 5 bases and J by 0 bases, with 13 bases left in between. The germline CDR1 and CDR2 sequences are SQVTM and ANQGSEA. CDR3 length: 14 residues. DNA of the CDR3: TGCAGCGTTTATTGGGGGGGAATGAACACTGAAGCTTTCTTT. Translated: CSVYWGGMNTEAFF.

The chain links TRBV5-1 to TRBJ2-2; the D gene is possibly TRBD2 (6 bases). Germline V CDR1 and CDR2: SGHRS, YFSETQ. The ends were cut back, 4 bases at V and 7 bases at J, with 8 bases in the middle. The CDR3 totals 12 residues. The CDR3 sequence is CASSVAVGELFF. The DNA of the CDR3 is TGCGCCAGCAGCGTAGCGGTCGGGGAGCTGTTTTTT. Full variable domain (outside the CDR3, taken from reference TRBV5-1 and TRBJ2-2): KAGVTQTPRYLIKTRGQQVTLSCSPISGHRSVSWYQQTPGQGLQFLFEYFSETQRNKGNFPGRFSGRQFSNSRSEMNVSTLELGDSALYLCASSVAVGELFFGEGSRLTVL.